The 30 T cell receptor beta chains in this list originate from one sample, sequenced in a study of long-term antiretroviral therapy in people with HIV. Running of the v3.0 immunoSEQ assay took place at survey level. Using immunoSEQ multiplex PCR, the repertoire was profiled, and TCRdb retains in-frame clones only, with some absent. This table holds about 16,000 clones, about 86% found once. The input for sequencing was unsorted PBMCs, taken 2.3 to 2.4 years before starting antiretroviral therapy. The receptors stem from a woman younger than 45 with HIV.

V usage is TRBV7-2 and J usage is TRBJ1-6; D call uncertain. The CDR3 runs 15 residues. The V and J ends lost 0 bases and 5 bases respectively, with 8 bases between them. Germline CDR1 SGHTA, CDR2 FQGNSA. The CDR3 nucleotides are TGTGCCAGCAGCTTAGCAGGGAAAAATAATTCACCCCTCCACTTT. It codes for CASSLAGKNNSPLHF.

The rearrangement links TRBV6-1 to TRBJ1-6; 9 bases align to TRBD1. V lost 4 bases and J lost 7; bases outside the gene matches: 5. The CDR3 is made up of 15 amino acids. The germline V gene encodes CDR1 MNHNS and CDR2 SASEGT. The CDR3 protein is CASSVQGAVNSPLHF. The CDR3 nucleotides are TGTGCCAGCAGTGTACAGGGGGCGGTGAATTCACCCCTCCACTTT.

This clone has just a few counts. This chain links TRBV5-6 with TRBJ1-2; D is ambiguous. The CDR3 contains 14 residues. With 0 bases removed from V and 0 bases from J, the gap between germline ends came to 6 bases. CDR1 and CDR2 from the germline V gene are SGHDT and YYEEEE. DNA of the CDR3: TGTGCCAGCAGCTTGGGGTCTTCTAACTATGGCTACACCTTC. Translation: CASSLGSSNYGYTF.

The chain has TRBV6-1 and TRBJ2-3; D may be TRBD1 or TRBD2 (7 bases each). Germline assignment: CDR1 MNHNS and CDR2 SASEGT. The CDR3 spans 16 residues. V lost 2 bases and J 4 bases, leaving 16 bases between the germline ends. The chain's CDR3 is CASSEFQGGSPDTQYF. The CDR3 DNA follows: TGTGCCAGCAGTGAATTCCAGGGGGGGTCCCCAGATACGCAGTATTTT.

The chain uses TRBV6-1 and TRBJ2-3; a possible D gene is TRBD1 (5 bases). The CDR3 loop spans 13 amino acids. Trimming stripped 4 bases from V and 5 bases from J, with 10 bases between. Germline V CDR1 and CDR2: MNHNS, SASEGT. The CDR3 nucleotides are TGTGCCAGCAGTGTTACCAGGGAAGATACGCAGTATTTT. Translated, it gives CASSVTREDTQYF.

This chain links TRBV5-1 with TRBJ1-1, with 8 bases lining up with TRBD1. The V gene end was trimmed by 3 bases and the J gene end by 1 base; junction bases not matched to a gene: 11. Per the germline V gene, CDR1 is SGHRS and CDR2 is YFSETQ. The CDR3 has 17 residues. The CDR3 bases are TGCGCCAGCAGCTGGGGGGCAGGGGGCGCGGGGAACACTGAAGCTTTCTTT. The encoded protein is CASSWGAGGAGNTEAFF. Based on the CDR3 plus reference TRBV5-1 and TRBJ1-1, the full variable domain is KAGVTQTPRYLIKTRGQQVTLSCSPISGHRSVSWYQQTPGQGLQFLFEYFSETQRNKGNFPGRFSGRQFSNSRSEMNVSTLELGDSALYLCASSWGAGGAGNTEAFFGQGTRLTVV.

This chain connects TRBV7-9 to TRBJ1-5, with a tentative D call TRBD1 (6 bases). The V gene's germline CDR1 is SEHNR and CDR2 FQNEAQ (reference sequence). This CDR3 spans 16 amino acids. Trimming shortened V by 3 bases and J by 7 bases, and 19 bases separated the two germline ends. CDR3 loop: CASSFSSQGSDQPQHF. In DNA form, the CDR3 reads TGTGCCAGCAGCTTTAGCTCTCAGGGGTCCGACCAGCCCCAGCATTTT.

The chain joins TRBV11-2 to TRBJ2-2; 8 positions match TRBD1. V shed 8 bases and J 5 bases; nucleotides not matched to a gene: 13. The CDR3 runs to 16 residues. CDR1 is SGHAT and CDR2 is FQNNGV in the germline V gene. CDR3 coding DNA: TGTGCCAGCCTTCCGATGGGGACAGGTGTAACCGGGGAGCTGTTTTTT. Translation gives CASLPMGTGVTGELFF.

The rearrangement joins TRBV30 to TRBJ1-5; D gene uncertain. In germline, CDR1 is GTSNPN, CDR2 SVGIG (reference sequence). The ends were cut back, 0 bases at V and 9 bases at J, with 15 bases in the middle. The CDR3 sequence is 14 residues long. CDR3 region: CAWSVLEGSRPQHF. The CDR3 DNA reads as TGTGCCTGGAGTGTACTCGAGGGTTCCCGGCCCCAGCATTTT.

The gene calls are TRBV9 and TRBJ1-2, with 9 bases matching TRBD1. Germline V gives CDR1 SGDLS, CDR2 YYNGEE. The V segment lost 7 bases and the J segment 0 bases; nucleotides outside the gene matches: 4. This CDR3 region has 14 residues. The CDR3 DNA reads TGTGCCAGCGATAGGACAGGGGCTAACTATGGCTACACCTTC. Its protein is CASDRTGANYGYTF.

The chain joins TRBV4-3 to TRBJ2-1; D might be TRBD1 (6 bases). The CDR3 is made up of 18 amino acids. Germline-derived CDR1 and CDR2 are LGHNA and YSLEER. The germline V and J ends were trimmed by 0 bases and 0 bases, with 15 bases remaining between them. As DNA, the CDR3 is TGCGCCAGCAGCCAAGAGCCCCGACAGGCGAGCTCCTACAATGAGCAGTTCTTC. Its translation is CASSQEPRQASSYNEQFF.

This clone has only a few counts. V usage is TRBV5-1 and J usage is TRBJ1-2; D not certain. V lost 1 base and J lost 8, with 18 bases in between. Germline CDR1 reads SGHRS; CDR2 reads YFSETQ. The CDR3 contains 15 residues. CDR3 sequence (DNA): TGCGCCAGCAGCTTGTCCGGCAACGATAGAGAGGGCTACACCTTC. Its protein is CASSLSGNDREGYTF.

CDR3 bases: TGTGCCAGCAGTTTATTAGGGGACCCCTACGAGCAGTACTTC. Translating gives CASSLLGDPYEQYF. The chain employs TRBV27 and TRBJ2-7, with D possibly being TRBD1 or TRBD2 (5 bases each). The CDR3 contains 14 residues. Per germline, CDR1 MNHEY and CDR2 SMNVEV (reference sequence). V lost 1 base and J 2 bases, leaving 9 bases between the germline ends.

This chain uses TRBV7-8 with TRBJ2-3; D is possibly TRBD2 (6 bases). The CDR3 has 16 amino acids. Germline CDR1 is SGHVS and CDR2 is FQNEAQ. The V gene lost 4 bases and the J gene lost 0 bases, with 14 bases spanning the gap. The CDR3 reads CASSSLRDLSTDTQYF. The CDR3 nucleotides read TGTGCCAGCAGCTCCCTGAGGGACTTAAGCACAGATACGCAGTATTTT.

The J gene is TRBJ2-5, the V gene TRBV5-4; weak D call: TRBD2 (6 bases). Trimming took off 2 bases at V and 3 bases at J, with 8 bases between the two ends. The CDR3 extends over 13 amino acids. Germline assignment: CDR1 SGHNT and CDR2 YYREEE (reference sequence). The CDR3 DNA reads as TGTGCCAGCAGCTTCCGCGGGGAAGAGACCCAGTACTTC. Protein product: CASSFRGEETQYF.

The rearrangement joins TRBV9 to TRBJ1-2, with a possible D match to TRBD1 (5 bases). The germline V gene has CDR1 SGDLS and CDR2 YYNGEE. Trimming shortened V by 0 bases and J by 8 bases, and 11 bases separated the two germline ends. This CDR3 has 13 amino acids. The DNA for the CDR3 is TGTGCCAGCAGCGTAGATGGGGGGACGGGCTACACCTTC. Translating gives CASSVDGGTGYTF.

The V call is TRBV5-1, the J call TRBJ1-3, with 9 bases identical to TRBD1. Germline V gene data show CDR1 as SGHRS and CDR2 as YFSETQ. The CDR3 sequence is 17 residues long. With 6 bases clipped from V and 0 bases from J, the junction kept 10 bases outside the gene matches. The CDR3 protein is CASTTLPGQGSGNTIYF. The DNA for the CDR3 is TGCGCCAGCACCACTCTTCCGGGACAGGGCTCTGGAAACACCATATATTTT.

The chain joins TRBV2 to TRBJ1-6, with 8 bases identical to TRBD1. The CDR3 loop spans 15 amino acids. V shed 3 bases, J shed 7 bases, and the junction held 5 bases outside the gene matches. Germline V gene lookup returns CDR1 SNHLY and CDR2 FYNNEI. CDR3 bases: TGTGCCAGCAGTGACCTAGACAGGGGCAATTCACCCCTCCACTTT. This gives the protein CASSDLDRGNSPLHF. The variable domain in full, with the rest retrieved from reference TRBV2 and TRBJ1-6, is EPEVTQTPSHQVTQMGQEVILRCVPISNHLYFYWYRQILGQKVEFLVSFYNNEISEKSEIFDDQFSVERPDGSNFTLKIRSTKLEDSAMYFCASSDLDRGNSPLHFGNGTRLTVT.

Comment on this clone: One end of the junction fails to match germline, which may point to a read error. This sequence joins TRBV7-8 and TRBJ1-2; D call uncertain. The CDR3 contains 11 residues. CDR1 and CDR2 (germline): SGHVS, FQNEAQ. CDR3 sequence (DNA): TGTGCCAGCGGCTTGGGGTATGGCTACACCTTC. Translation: CASGLGYGYTF.

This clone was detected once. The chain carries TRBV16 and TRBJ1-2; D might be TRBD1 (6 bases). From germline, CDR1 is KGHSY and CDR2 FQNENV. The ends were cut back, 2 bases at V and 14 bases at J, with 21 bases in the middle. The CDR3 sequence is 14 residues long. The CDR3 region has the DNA TGTGCCAGCAGCCAAAGGGGGAACAGGCCTCACGGGACCTTC. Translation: CASSQRGNRPHGTF.

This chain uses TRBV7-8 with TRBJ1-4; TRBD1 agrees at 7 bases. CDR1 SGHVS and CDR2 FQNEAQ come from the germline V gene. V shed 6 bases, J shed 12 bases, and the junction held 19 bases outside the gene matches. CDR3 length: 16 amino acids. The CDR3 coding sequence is TGTGCCAGCAGTCACAACCCGGGGACAGTCCGGGAGGAACTGTTTTTT. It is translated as CASSHNPGTVREELFF. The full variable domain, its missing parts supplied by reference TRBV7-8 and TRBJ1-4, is GAGVSQSPRYKVAKRGQDVALRCDPISGHVSLFWYQQALGQGPEFLTYFQNEAQLDKSGLPSDRFFAERPEGSVSTLKIQRTQQEDSAVYLCASSHNPGTVREELFFGSGTQLSVL.

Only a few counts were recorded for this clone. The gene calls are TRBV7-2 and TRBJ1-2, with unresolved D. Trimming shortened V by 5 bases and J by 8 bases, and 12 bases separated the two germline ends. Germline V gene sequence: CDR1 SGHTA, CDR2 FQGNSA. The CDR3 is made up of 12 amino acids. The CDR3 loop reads CASSPTILGYTF. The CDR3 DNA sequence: TGTGCCAGCAGCCCAACTATATTAGGCTACACCTTC.

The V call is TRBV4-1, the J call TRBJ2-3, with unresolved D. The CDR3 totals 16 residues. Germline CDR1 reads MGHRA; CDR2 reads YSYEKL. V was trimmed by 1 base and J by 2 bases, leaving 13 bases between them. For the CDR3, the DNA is TGCGCCAGCAGCCAAGCTCTACAATCTAACACAGATACGCAGTATTTT. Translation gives CASSQALQSNTDTQYF.

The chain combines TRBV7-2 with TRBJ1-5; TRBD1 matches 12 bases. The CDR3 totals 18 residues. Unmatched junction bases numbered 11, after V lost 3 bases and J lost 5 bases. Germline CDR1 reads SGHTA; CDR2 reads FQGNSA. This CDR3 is CASSLTGQGASRDQPQHF. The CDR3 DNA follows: TGTGCCAGCAGCTTGACGGGACAGGGGGCCTCTAGGGATCAGCCCCAGCATTTT.

CDR3 region: CAWSVWSTAYGYTF. The CDR3 nucleotides read TGTGCCTGGAGTGTATGGTCGACTGCCTATGGCTACACCTTC. The chain employs TRBV30 and TRBJ1-2; no clear D. CDR1 is GTSNPN and CDR2 is SVGIG in the germline V gene (reference sequence). This CDR3 is 14 amino acids long. Trimming stripped 0 bases from V and 4 bases from J, with 12 bases between. The full variable domain, with the rest looked up from reference TRBV30 and TRBJ1-2, is SQTIHQWPATLVQPVGSPLSLECTVEGTSNPNLYWYRQAAGRGLQLLFYSVGIGQISSEVPQNLSASRPQDRQFILSSKKLLLSDSGFYLCAWSVWSTAYGYTFGSGTRLTVV.

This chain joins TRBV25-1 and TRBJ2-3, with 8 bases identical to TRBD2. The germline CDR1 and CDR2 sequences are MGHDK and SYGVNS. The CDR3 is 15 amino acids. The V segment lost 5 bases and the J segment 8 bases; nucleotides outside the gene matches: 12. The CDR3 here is CASSQGGGGMSTQYF. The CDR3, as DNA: TGTGCCAGCAGTCAGGGCGGCGGGGGGATGAGTACGCAGTATTTT.

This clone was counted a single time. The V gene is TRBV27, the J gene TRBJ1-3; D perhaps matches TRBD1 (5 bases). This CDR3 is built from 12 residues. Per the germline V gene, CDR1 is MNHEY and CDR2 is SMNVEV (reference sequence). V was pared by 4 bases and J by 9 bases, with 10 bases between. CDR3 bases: TGTGCCAGCAGTTCCCTCCAGGGCACCATATATTTT. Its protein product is CASSSLQGTIYF.

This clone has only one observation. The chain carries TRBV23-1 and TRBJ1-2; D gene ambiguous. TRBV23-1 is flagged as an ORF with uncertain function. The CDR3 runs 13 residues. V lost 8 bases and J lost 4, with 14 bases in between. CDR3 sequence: CASGPRQPYGYTF. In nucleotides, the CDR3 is TGCGCCAGCGGACCGAGGCAGCCCTATGGCTACACCTTC.

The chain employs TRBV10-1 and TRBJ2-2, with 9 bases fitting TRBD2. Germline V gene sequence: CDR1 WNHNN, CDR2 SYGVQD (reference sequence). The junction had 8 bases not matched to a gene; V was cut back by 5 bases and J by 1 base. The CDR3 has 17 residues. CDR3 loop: CASSMGASGVNTGELFF. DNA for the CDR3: TGCGCCAGCAGTATGGGGGCTAGCGGGGTGAACACCGGGGAGCTGTTTTTT.

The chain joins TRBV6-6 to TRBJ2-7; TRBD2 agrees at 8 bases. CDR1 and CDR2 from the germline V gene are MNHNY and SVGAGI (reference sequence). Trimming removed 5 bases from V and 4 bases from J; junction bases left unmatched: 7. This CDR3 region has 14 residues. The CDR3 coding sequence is TGTGCCAGCAGTCGCCGGGAGGGGGGATACGAGCAGTACTTC. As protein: CASSRREGGYEQYF.